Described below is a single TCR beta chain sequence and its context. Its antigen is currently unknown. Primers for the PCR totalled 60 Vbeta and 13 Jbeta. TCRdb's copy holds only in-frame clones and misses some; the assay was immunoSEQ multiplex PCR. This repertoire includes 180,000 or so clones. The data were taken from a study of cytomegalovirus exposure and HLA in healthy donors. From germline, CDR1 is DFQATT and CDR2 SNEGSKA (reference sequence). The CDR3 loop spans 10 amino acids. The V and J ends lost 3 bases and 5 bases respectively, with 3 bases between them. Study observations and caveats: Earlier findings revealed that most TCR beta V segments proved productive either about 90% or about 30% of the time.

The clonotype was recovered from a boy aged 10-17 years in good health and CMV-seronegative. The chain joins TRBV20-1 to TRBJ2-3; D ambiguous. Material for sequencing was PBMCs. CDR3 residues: CSASQDTQYF. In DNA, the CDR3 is TGCAGTGCTAGTCAAGATACGCAGTATTTT.